Presented here are 25 T cell receptor beta chains from one specimen sequenced in a study of technical replicates of blood from a few donors. Measured with immunoSEQ multiplex PCR; TCRdb has only the in-frame clones, and not every one. The sample holds about 72,000 clones, around 95% seen once. The sample taken for sequencing was T cells isolated from PBMCs. These receptors were collected from a human donor in good health.

Written as DNA, the CDR3 is TGTGCCAGCAGTTACTCGACTGGCTCTGGAAACACCATATATTTT. Translation: CASSYSTGSGNTIYF. This chain links TRBV6-6 with TRBJ1-3; D is ambiguous. Trimming cost V 0 bases and J 0 bases, with 6 bases left between them. Germline V CDR1 and CDR2: MNHNY, SVGAGI (reference sequence). This CDR3 contains 15 residues.

The rearrangement joins TRBV11-2 to TRBJ2-6; D might be TRBD1 (6 bases). The CDR3 runs 18 residues. The germline CDR1 and CDR2 sequences are SGHAT and FQNNGV. Trimming removed 6 bases from V and 1 base from J, with 19 bases in between. The CDR3 protein is CASRDYRALVSGANVLTF. The CDR3 nucleotides are TGTGCCAGCAGGGATTACAGGGCTTTAGTTTCTGGGGCCAACGTCCTGACTTTC.

The gene calls are TRBV2 and TRBJ1-6, with D tentatively TRBD1 (6 bases). CDR3 length: 13 amino acids. Germline V lookup: CDR1 SNHLY, CDR2 FYNNEI. V lost 10 bases to trimming and J lost 7 bases, with 14 bases between them. The CDR3 nucleotides read TGTGCCAAAACGGGACATAGAAATTCACCCCTCCACTTT. Translated: CAKTGHRNSPLHF. The full variable domain, with the rest looked up from reference TRBV2 and TRBJ1-6, is EPEVTQTPSHQVTQMGQEVILRCVPISNHLYFYWYRQILGQKVEFLVSFYNNEISEKSEIFDDQFSVERPDGSNFTLKIRSTKLEDSAMYFCAKTGHRNSPLHFGNGTRLTVT.

The chain couples TRBV28 to TRBJ1-1, with no clear D. V lost 5 bases, J lost 1 base, and 5 bases lay in between. CDR1 is MDHEN and CDR2 is SYDVKM in the germline V gene. The CDR3 length is 12 residues. The CDR3 loop is CASSPSNTEAFF. The DNA for the CDR3 is TGTGCCAGCAGTCCCTCGAACACTGAAGCTTTCTTT.

In this sample, this clone turned up once. The chain uses TRBV2 and TRBJ1-2; 9 positions agree with TRBD1. Losses at the gene ends were 8 bases for V and 4 bases for J; bases not matched to a gene: 14. Germline values: CDR1 SNHLY, CDR2 FYNNEI. The CDR3 loop spans 16 amino acids. DNA of the CDR3: TGTGCCAGCCGGCCGAGGGACAGGGCTATCGTCTATGGCTACACCTTC. Protein product: CASRPRDRAIVYGYTF.

The chain combines TRBV19 with TRBJ2-3; no clear D. Germline CDR1 LNHDA, CDR2 SQIVND (reference sequence). This CDR3 is built from 13 residues. V shed 5 bases and J shed 4 bases, with 10 bases lying between them. CDR3 DNA sequence: TGTGCCAGTAGTTCGTACTTCGCAGATACGCAGTATTTT. Translating it yields CASSSYFADTQYF.

The V gene is TRBV7-8, the J gene TRBJ2-1; D is unresolved. The V end was cut by 1 base, the J end by 9 bases, with 10 bases between. This CDR3 is built from 13 residues. Germline assignment: CDR1 SGHVS and CDR2 FQNEAQ. CDR3 DNA sequence: TGTGCCAGCAGCTTAGTTCGCGAGTTTGAGCAGTTCTTC. This encodes CASSLVREFEQFF.

The chain is built from TRBV6-1 and TRBJ1-2; no clear D. Germline assignment: CDR1 MNHNS and CDR2 SASEGT. This CDR3 comprises 12 residues. Trimming took off 11 bases at V and 4 bases at J, with 14 bases between the two ends. In DNA, the CDR3 is TGTGCCGTCGCGGAAGTCCTCTATGGCTACACCTTC. It encodes CAVAEVLYGYTF.

The chain couples TRBV2 to TRBJ1-5; a possible D gene is TRBD1 (6 bases). The CDR3 spans 15 residues. Germline CDR1 SNHLY, CDR2 FYNNEI. Trimming removed 8 bases at V and 5 bases at J, with 19 bases between. The CDR3 DNA reads TGTGCCAGCGCTGTCTTTCAGGGGATTTATCAGCCCCAGCATTTT. Translated: CASAVFQGIYQPQHF.

The chain employs TRBV20-1 and TRBJ1-1; no firm D call. The CDR3 loop spans 11 amino acids. Germline V gene lookup returns CDR1 DFQATT and CDR2 SNEGSKA (reference sequence). V lost 3 bases, J lost 6 bases, and 8 bases lay in between. The CDR3 protein is CSARLQAEAFF. The DNA for the CDR3 is TGCAGTGCTAGGCTGCAGGCTGAAGCTTTCTTT.

The chain carries TRBV11-2 and TRBJ2-3; tentative D call: TRBD1 (5 bases). V was pared by 5 bases and J by 1 base, with 10 bases between. The CDR3 runs 14 residues. CDR1 is SGHAT, CDR2 FQNNGV, per germline. CDR3: CASSRQIGTDTQYF. Here the CDR3 DNA reads TGTGCCAGCAGCCGACAGATTGGCACAGATACGCAGTATTTT. The whole variable domain, filled in from reference TRBV11-2 and TRBJ2-3, reads EAGVAQSPRYKIIEKRQSVAFWCNPISGHATLYWYQQILGQGPKLLIQFQNNGVVDDSQLPKDRFSAERLKGVDSTLKIQPAKLEDSAVYLCASSRQIGTDTQYFGPGTRLTVL.

The chain joins TRBV27 to TRBJ2-3; D might be TRBD2 (5 bases). Germline V gives CDR1 MNHEY, CDR2 SMNVEV (reference sequence). This CDR3 has 15 residues. V lost 8 bases to trimming and J lost 6 bases, with 21 bases between them. The CDR3 region is CASGGRLVLDDTQYF. DNA for the CDR3: TGTGCCAGCGGCGGGCGGCTGGTCTTGGACGATACGCAGTATTTT.

The V and J genes are TRBV20-1 and TRBJ2-2; D is uncertain. This CDR3 region has 11 residues. Germline CDR1 is DFQATT and CDR2 is SNEGSKA (reference sequence). V was cut by 2 bases and J by 6 bases, with 4 bases left in between. Here the CDR3 reads CSARRPGELFF. The CDR3 DNA reads as TGCAGTGCTAGACGTCCCGGGGAGCTGTTTTTT.

This chain uses TRBV11-1 with TRBJ1-2, with a tentative D call TRBD1 (5 bases). Germline CDR1 reads SGHAT; CDR2 reads FQDESV (reference sequence). CDR3 length equals 12 residues. Trimming took 9 bases from V and 0 from J, leaving 8 bases between them. CDR3 bases: TGTGCCAGTACAGGAGCTAACTATGGCTACACCTTC. It is translated as CASTGANYGYTF.

The DNA for the CDR3 is TGTGCCTGGAGTGAGACAGGGATCGGCTACACCTTC. As protein: CAWSETGIGYTF. The chain recombines TRBV30 with TRBJ1-2, with TRBD1 matching over 7 bases. This CDR3 is 12 amino acids long. The V segment lost 1 base and the J segment 8 bases; nucleotides outside the gene matches: 4. Germline loops: CDR1 GTSNPN, CDR2 SVGIG (reference sequence).

The CDR3 region has the DNA TGCAGTGCTAGATCTCAGGAAGCTTTCTTT. Protein sequence: CSARSQEAFF. The chain has TRBV20-1 and TRBJ1-1; D unclear. CDR3 length: 10 amino acids. V lost 2 bases, J lost 8 bases, and 6 bases lay in between. Germline-derived CDR1 and CDR2 are DFQATT and SNEGSKA (reference sequence).

This clone was seen just once. V usage is TRBV5-1 and J usage is TRBJ2-7; D gene uncertain. The germline V gene has CDR1 SGHRS and CDR2 YFSETQ. The CDR3 contains 15 residues. Trimming cost V 0 bases and J 7 bases, with 17 bases left between them. CDR3 sequence reads: CASSLAFAPLREQYF. In nucleotides, the CDR3 is TGCGCCAGCAGCTTGGCATTTGCGCCGCTGCGGGAGCAGTACTTC. The entire variable domain, with the rest obtained from reference TRBV5-1 and TRBJ2-7, is as follows: KAGVTQTPRYLIKTRGQQVTLSCSPISGHRSVSWYQQTPGQGLQFLFEYFSETQRNKGNFPGRFSGRQFSNSRSEMNVSTLELGDSALYLCASSLAFAPLREQYFGPGTRLTVT.

V gene TRBV29-1 combines with J gene TRBJ1-1, with TRBD1 as a possible D gene (6 bases). The CDR3 is made up of 11 amino acids. V was trimmed by 7 bases and J by 8 bases, leaving 14 bases between them. Per the germline V gene, CDR1 is SQVTM and CDR2 is ANQGSEA. CDR3 nucleotide sequence: TGCAGCGCCAGACAGGAGGTGGAAGCTTTCTTT. It codes for CSARQEVEAFF.

The chain combines TRBV5-5 with TRBJ1-5, with D unclear. Trimming cost V 0 bases and J 5 bases, with 6 bases left between them. Germline V lookup: CDR1 SGHKS, CDR2 YYEKEE (reference sequence). The CDR3 totals 13 residues. CDR3 in DNA: TGTGCCAGCAGCTTGGCCCCAGATCAGCCCCAGCATTTT. It is translated as CASSLAPDQPQHF.

The V call is TRBV5-1, the J call TRBJ2-1; TRBD1 agrees at 9 bases. This CDR3 region has 16 residues. CDR1 and CDR2 from the germline V gene are SGHRS and YFSETQ. V shed 4 bases, J shed 4 bases, and the junction held 9 bases outside the gene matches. The CDR3 nucleotides read TGCGCCAGCAGCCTACGTTGGACAGGGGAATACAATGAGCAGTTCTTC. Its translation: CASSLRWTGEYNEQFF.

This chain joins TRBV21-1 and TRBJ2-5; no check of the table's D call, TRBD2, against the DNA was made. TRBV21-1 is tagged as a pseudogene. CDR3 length: 15 residues. The CDR3 protein is CASSKGAGGKETQYF. CDR3 DNA sequence: TGTGCCAGCAGCAAAGGAGCGGGGGGAAAAGAGACCCAGTACTTC.

The rearrangement joins TRBV6-1 to TRBJ1-1, with D maybe TRBD1 (6 bases). The CDR3 has 15 amino acids. The V gene lost 8 bases and the J gene lost 1 base, with 17 bases spanning the gap. Germline V gives CDR1 MNHNS, CDR2 SASEGT. CDR3 sequence (DNA): TGTGCCAGCTACTCAGGGGACACCTCGAACACTGAAGCTTTCTTT. As protein: CASYSGDTSNTEAFF.

The V and J genes are TRBV28 and TRBJ2-2; D remains unclear. The CDR3 sequence is 12 residues long. Trimming stripped 3 bases from V and 4 bases from J, with 3 bases between. CDR1 MDHEN and CDR2 SYDVKM come from the germline V gene. CDR3 loop: CASSLSTGELFF. The CDR3 DNA follows: TGTGCCAGCAGTTTGAGCACCGGGGAGCTGTTTTTT.

J is TRBJ2-5 and V is TRBV18; TRBD2 agrees at 15 bases. The CDR3 runs to 18 residues. The germline CDR1 and CDR2 sequences are KGHSH and LQKENI. J lost 2 bases, V lost 3 bases, and 7 bases had no gene match. The CDR3 here is CASSPGLAGGPGQETQYF. CDR3 nucleotides: TGTGCCAGCTCACCCGGACTAGCGGGGGGGCCGGGGCAAGAGACCCAGTACTTC. The complete variable domain, with remaining parts taken from reference TRBV18 and TRBJ2-5, reads NAGVMQNPRHLVRRRGQEARLRCSPMKGHSHVYWYRQLPEEGLKFMVYLQKENIIDESGMPKERFSAEFPKEGPSILRIQQVVRGDSAAYFCASSPGLAGGPGQETQYFGPGTRLLVL.

This chain joins TRBV21-1 and TRBJ2-7; TRBD2, the table's D call, lacks a check against the DNA. TRBV21-1 is a listed pseudogene. The CDR3 totals 17 residues. CDR3 sequence (DNA): TGTGCCAGCAGCAAAGTAAAATGGGGAGTAGAGTGGTACGAGCAGTACTTC. It translates to CASSKVKWGVEWYEQYF.